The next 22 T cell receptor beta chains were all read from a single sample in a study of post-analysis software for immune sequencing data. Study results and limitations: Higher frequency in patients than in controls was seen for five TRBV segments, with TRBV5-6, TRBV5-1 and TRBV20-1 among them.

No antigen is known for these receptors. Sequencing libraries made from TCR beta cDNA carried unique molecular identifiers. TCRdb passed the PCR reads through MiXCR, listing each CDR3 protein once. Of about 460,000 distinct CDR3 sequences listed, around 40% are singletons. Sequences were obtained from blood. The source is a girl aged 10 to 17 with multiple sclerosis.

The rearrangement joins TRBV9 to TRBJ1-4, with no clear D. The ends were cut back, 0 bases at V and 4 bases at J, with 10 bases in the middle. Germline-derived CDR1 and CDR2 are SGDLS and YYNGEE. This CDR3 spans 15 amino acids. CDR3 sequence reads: CASSVDLAGNEKLFF. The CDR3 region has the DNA TGTGCCAGCAGCGTAGACCTGGCAGGTAATGAAAAACTGTTTTTT.

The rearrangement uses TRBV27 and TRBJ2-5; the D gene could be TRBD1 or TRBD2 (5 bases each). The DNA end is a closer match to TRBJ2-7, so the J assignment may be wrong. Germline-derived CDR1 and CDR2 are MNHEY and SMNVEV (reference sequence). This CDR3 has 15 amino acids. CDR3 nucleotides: TGTGCCAGCAGTTTATCCTTGGGGGAACCCTACGAGCAGTACTTC. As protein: CASSLSLGEPYEQYF.

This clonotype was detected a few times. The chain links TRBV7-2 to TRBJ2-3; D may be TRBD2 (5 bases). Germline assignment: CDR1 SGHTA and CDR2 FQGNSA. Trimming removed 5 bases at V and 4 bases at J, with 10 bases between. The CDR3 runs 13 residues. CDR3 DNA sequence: TGTGCCAGCAGCGCCCGAGCGGCAGATACGCAGTATTTT. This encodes CASSARAADTQYF. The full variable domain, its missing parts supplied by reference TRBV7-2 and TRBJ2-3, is GAGVSQSPSNKVTEKGKDVELRCDPISGHTALYWYRQSLGQGLEFLIYFQGNSAPDKSGLPSDRFSAERTGGSVSTLTIQRTQQEDSAVYLCASSARAADTQYFGPGTRLTVL.

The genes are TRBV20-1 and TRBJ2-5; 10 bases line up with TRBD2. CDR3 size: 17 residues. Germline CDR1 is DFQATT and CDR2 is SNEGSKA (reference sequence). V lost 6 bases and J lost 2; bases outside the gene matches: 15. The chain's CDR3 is CSAQRLAGVGIQETQYF. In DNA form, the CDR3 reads TGCAGTGCCCAGCGGCTAGCGGGAGTTGGGATACAAGAGACCCAGTACTTC.

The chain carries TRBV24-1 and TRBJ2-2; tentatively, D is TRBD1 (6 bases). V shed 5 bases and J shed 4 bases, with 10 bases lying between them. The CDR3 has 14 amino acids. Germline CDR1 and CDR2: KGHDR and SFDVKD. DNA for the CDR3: TGTGCCACCAGTGCAGGGGTTCGCACCGGGGAGCTGTTTTTT. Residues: CATSAGVRTGELFF.

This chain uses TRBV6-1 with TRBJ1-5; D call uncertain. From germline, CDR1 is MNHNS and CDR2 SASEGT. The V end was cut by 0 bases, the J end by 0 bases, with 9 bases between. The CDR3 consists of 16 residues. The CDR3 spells CASSEAPWGSNQPQHF. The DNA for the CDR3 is TGTGCCAGCAGTGAAGCGCCTTGGGGTAGCAATCAGCCCCAGCATTTT.

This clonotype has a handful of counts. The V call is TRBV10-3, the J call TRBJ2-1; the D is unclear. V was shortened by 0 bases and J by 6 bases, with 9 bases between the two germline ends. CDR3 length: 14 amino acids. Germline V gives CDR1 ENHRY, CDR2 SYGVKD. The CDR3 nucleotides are TGTGCCATCAGTGAGTCAGCTAGTTCCAATGAGCAGTTCTTC. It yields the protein CAISESASSNEQFF.

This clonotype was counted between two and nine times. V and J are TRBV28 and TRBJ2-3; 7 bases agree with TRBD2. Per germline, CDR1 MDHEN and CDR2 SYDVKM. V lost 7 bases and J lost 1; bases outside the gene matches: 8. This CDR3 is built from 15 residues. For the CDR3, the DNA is TGTGCCAGCACCGGGGGGTCACACCGCACAGATACGCAGTATTTT. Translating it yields CASTGGSHRTDTQYF.

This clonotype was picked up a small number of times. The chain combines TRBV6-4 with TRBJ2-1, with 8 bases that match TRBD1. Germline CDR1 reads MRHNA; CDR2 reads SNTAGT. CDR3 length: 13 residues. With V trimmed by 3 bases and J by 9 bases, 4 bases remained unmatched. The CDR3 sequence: CASSETDRGEQFF. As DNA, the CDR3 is TGTGCCAGCAGTGAAACCGACAGGGGTGAGCAGTTCTTC.

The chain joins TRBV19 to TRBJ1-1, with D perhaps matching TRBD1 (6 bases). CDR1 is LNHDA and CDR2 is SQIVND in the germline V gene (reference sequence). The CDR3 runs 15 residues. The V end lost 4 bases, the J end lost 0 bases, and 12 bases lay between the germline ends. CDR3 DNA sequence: TGTGCCAGTAGTACTAGCGGGACAATGAACACTGAAGCTTTCTTT. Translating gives CASSTSGTMNTEAFF.

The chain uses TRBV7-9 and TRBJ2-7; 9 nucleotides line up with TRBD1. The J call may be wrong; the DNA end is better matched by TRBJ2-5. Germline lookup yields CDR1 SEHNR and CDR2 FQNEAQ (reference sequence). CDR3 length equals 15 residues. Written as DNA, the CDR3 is TGTGCCAGCAGTTTCGGGACAGGGCGTGGAGAGACCCAGTACTTC. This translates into CASSFGTGRGETQYF.

The CDR3 bases are TGCAGTGCTAGAGTCGACAGGGGCTCCTACGAGCAGTACTTC. Residues: CSARVDRGSYEQYF. V usage is TRBV20-1 and J usage is TRBJ2-7; 8 nucleotides match TRBD1. V trimming: 1 base; J trimming: 0 bases; junction bases outside the gene matches: 2. CDR3 size: 14 residues. Germline lookup yields CDR1 DFQATT and CDR2 SNEGSKA (reference sequence).

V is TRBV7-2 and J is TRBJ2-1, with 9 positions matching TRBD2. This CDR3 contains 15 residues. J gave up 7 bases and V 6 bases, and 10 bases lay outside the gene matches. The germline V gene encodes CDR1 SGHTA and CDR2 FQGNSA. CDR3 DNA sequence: TGTGCCAGCAGGTCTCCGGGACTAGCCCTAAATGAGCAGTTCTTC. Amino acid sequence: CASRSPGLALNEQFF.

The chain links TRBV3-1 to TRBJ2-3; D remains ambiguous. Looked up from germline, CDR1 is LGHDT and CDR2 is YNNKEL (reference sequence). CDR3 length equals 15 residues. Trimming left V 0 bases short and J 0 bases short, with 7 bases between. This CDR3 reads CASSQEPLSTDTQYF. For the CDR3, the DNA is TGTGCCAGCAGCCAAGAGCCGCTGAGCACAGATACGCAGTATTTT.

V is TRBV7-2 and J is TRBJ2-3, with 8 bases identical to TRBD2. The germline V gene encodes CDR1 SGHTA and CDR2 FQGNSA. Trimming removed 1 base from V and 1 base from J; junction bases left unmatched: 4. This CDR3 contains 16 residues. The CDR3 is CASSLGSTSGTDTQYF. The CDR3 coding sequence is TGTGCCAGCAGCTTAGGTTCGACTAGCGGCACAGATACGCAGTATTTT.

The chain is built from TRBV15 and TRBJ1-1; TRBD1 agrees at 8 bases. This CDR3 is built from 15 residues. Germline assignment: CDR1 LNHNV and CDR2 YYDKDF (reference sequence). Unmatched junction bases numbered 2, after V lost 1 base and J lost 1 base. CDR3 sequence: CATSRGGTGNTEAFF. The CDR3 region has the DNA TGTGCCACCAGCAGAGGAGGGACAGGGAACACTGAAGCTTTCTTT.

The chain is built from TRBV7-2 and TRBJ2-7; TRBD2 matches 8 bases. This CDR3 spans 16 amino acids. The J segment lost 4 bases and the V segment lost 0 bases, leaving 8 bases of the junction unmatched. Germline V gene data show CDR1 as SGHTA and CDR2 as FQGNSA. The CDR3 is CASSLAVAGGRYEQYF. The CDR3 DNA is TGTGCCAGCAGCTTAGCAGTGGCGGGGGGTAGATACGAGCAGTACTTC.

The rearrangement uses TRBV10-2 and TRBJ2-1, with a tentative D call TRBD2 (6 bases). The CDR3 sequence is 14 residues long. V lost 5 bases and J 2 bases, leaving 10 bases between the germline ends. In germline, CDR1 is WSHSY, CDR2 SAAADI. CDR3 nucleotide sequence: TGCGCCAGCAGTTTAGGGACTCCCTACAATGAGCAGTTCTTC. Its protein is CASSLGTPYNEQFF.

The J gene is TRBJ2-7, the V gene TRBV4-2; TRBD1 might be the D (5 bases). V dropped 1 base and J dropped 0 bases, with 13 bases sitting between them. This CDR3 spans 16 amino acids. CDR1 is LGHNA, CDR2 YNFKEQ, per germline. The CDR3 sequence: CASSQVLTGSSYEQYF. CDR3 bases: TGTGCCAGCAGCCAAGTTCTCACAGGAAGCTCCTACGAGCAGTACTTC.

The CDR3 reads CASSATSGDTQYF. The CDR3 DNA reads TGTGCCAGCAGTGCTACCTCAGGGGATACGCAGTATTTT. The chain carries TRBV6-1 and TRBJ2-3, with D possibly being TRBD1 (5 bases). This CDR3 contains 13 residues. CDR1 is MNHNS, CDR2 SASEGT, per germline. V lost 4 bases, J lost 6 bases, and 11 bases lay in between.

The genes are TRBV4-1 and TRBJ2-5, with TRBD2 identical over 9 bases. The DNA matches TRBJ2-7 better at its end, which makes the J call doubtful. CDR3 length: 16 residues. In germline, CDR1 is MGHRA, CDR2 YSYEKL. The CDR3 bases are TGCGCCAGCAGCCAAGATTCTTTTGCGGGAGGGAACGAGCAGTACTTC. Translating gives CASSQDSFAGGNEQYF.

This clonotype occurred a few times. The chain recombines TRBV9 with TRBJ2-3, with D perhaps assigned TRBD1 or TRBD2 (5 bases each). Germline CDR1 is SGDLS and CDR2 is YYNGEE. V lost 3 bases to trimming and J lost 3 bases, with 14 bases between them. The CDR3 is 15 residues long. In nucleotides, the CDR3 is TGTGCCAGCAGCGCGGGACCTGTCCGAACAGATACGCAGTATTTT. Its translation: CASSAGPVRTDTQYF.